This record looks at one T cell receptor beta chain sequence and its context. The source of the sample is a study of blood T cell repertoires in COVID-19. Turning to the study itself: Whether acute or convalescent, the COVID-19 samples came from the United States, Italy and Spain. T cells, B-cell-depleted T cells, or PBMCs supplied cDNA or gDNA.

The repertoire was sequenced with immunoSEQ multiplex PCR; TCRdb's copy has only in-frame clones and lacks some. This sample carries around 130,000 clones, over 65% of them seen once, and the ten largest clones take about 4.2%. With 0 bases removed from V and 5 bases from J, the gap between germline ends came to 13 bases. CDR3 length: 15 amino acids. Germline CDR1 and CDR2: KGHSH and LQKENI. The sample comprised peripheral blood. The V and J genes are TRBV18 and TRBJ1-2; D is unclear. The clonotype comes from a woman aged 70-85 years with acute or convalescent COVID-19. In nucleotides, the CDR3 is TGTGCCAGCTCACCACCGAGAGGCGAAACGTATGGCTACACCTTC. Translation gives CASSPPRGETYGYTF.